Below, one TCR beta chain is given with its context. PCR primers comprised 60 Vbeta and 13 Jbeta primers. The table came from immunoSEQ multiplex PCR; TCRdb's copy has only in-frame clones and leaves some out. The table has roughly 120,000 clones, approximately 80% seen once. This sample is part of a study of cytomegalovirus exposure and HLA in healthy donors. The overall study: Prior work identified 95 million to 120 million unique TCR beta sequences in roughly 180 million T cells.

CDR1 is SGHAT, CDR2 FQNNGV, per germline. The CDR3 spans 15 residues. Trimming removed 6 bases at V and 5 bases at J, with 19 bases between. The chain couples TRBV11-2 to TRBJ2-5; tentatively, D is TRBD1 (6 bases). The receptor was derived from a human donor in good health. The specimen sequenced was PBMCs. The DNA for the CDR3 is TGTGCCAGCAGTATACAGGGAGATTTAGGCGAGACCCAGTACTTC. Its protein product is CASSIQGDLGETQYF.